The 9 T cell receptor beta chains below come from one sample, sequenced in a study of cytomegalovirus exposure and HLA in healthy donors. TCRdb's table, derived via immunoSEQ multiplex PCR, lists solely in-frame clones and lacks some. The table lists roughly 260,000 clones, roughly 89% of them singletons. Sequencing used PBMCs. These receptors came from a young woman in good health and CMV-seronegative.

The rearrangement uses TRBV27 and TRBJ1-5; D is perhaps TRBD1 (5 bases). The V gene lost 3 bases and the J gene lost 1 base, with 10 bases spanning the gap. Germline assignment: CDR1 MNHEY and CDR2 SMNVEV (reference sequence). This CDR3 spans 15 amino acids. CDR3 amino acids: CASSFIGASNQPQHF. CDR3 nucleotide sequence: TGTGCCAGCAGTTTTATAGGGGCGAGCAATCAGCCCCAGCATTTT.

The chain has TRBV4-3 and TRBJ1-3; D unclear. Germline loops: CDR1 LGHNA, CDR2 YSLEER. The CDR3 sequence is 18 residues long. Trimming removed 0 bases from V and 2 bases from J, with 17 bases in between. DNA of the CDR3: TGCGCCAGCAGCCAAGATCCCCAGAGGCTGTTCGCTGGAAACACCATATATTTT. It codes for CASSQDPQRLFAGNTIYF.

This chain uses TRBV7-3 with TRBJ2-3; a weak D match, TRBD2 (6 bases). V dropped 3 bases and J dropped 2 bases, with 15 bases sitting between them. Germline assignment: CDR1 SGHTA and CDR2 FQGTGA. The CDR3 is 16 amino acids. CDR3 in amino acids: CASSFGPPSVTDTQYF. CDR3 DNA sequence: TGTGCCAGCAGCTTTGGCCCCCCTAGCGTCACAGATACGCAGTATTTT.

V and J are TRBV6-1 and TRBJ2-4; weak D call: TRBD1 (6 bases). There are 13 residues in the CDR3. Looked up from germline, CDR1 is MNHNS and CDR2 is SASEGT. V was cut by 9 bases and J by 7 bases, with 16 bases left in between. CDR3 sequence: CASHVGGLNIQYF. Here the CDR3 DNA reads TGTGCCAGTCATGTTGGGGGCCTCAACATTCAGTACTTC.

Turning to this clone: One junction end does not reproduce the germline sequence, and a read error may be involved. The rearrangement links TRBV7-6 to TRBJ2-5; the match to TRBD2 covers 13 bases. Germline values: CDR1 SGHVS, CDR2 FNYEAQ. CDR3 length: 16 residues. CDR3 nucleotide sequence: TGTGCCAGCACCTTACTAGCGGGGGGGCCGGAAGAGACCCAGTACTTC. Translated: CASTLLAGGPEETQYF. Full variable domain (remainder filled in from reference TRBV7-6 and TRBJ2-5): GAGVSQSPRYKVTKRGQDVALRCDPISGHVSLYWYRQALGQGPEFLTYFNYEAQQDKSGLPNDRFSAERPEGSISTLTIQRTEQRDSAMYRCASTLLAGGPEETQYFGPGTRLLVL.

This clone turned up a few times. The chain carries TRBV6-4 and TRBJ1-6, with D possibly being TRBD1 (6 bases). The CDR3 runs to 15 residues. The V and J ends lost 0 bases and 8 bases respectively, with 11 bases between them. Germline V gene data show CDR1 as MRHNA and CDR2 as SNTAGT. The CDR3, as DNA: TGTGCCAGCAGTGACTCGATAGGGGGAGATTCACCCCTCCACTTT. Its protein product is CASSDSIGGDSPLHF.

This chain uses TRBV6-1 with TRBJ1-5; unclear D gene. V was clipped by 2 bases and J by 1 base, with 12 bases between them. Germline CDR1 is MNHNS and CDR2 is SASEGT. The CDR3 has 16 residues. The CDR3 is CASSESGVGSNQPQHF. CDR3 bases: TGTGCCAGCAGTGAATCCGGGGTTGGGAGCAATCAGCCCCAGCATTTT.

In its sample, this clone was seen a few times. The chain has TRBV7-2 and TRBJ1-2, with 8 nucleotides matching TRBD1. Germline V gene data show CDR1 as SGHTA and CDR2 as FQGNSA. The trim removed 5 bases at V and 3 bases at J, leaving 17 bases unmatched. The CDR3 contains 18 residues. The CDR3 region has the DNA TGTGCCAGCAGCCCGGGGCTTGGCAGGGGGCGTGAGGACTATGGCTACACCTTC. It codes for CASSPGLGRGREDYGYTF.

V and J are TRBV14 and TRBJ1-5; D gene unclear. CDR3 length equals 13 residues. CDR1 SGHDN and CDR2 FVKESK come from the germline V gene. V lost 0 bases to trimming and J lost 6 bases, with 6 bases between them. CDR3 in amino acids: CASSQDTGQPQHF. CDR3 nucleotides: TGTGCCAGCAGCCAAGACACGGGTCAGCCCCAGCATTTT.